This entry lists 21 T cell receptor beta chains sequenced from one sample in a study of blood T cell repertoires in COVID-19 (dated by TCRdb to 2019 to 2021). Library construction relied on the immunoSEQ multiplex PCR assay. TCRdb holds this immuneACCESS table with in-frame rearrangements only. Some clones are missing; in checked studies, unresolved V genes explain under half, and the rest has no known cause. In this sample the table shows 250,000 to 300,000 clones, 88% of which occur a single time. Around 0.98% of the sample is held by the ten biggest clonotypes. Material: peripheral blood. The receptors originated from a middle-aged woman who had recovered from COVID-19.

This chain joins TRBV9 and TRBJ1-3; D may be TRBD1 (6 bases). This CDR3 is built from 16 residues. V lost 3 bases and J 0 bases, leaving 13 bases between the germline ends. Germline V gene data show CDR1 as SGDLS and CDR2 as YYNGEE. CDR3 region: CASSAQTGLSGNTIYF. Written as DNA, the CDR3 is TGTGCCAGCAGCGCTCAGACAGGCCTCTCTGGAAACACCATATATTTT.

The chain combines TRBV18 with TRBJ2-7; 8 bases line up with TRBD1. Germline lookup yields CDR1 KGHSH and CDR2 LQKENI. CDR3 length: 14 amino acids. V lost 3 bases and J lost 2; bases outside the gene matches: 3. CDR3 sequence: CASSPDRVPYEQYF. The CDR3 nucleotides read TGTGCCAGCTCACCGGACAGGGTCCCCTACGAGCAGTACTTC.

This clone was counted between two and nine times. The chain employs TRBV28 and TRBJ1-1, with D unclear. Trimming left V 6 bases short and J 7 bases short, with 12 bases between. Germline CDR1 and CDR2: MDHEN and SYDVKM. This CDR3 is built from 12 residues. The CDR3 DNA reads TGTGCCAGCAGGGGTTGGGCAGGTGAAGCTTTCTTT. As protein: CASRGWAGEAFF.

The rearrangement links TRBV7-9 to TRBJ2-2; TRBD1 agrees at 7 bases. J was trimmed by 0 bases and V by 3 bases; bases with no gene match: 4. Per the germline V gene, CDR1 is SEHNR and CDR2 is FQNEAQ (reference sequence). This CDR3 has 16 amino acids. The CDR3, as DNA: TGTGCCAGCAGCTTGGGAGACAGGGCGAACACCGGGGAGCTGTTTTTT. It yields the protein CASSLGDRANTGELFF.

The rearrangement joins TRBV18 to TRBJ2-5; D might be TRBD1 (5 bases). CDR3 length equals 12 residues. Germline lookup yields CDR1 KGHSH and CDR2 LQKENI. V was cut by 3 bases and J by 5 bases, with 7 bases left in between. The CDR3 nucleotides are TGTGCCAGCTCACCCCACAGGGAGACCCAGTACTTC. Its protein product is CASSPHRETQYF.

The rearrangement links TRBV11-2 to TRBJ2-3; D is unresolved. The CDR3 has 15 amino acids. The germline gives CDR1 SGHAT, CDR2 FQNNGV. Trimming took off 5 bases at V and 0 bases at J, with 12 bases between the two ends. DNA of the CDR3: TGTGCCAGCAGCCCCCGCGGAGCGAGCACAGATACGCAGTATTTT. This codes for CASSPRGASTDTQYF.

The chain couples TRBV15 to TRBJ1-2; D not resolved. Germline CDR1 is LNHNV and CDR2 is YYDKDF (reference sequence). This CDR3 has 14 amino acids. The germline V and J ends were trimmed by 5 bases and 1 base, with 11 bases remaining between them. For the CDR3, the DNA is TGTGCCACCAGCCCGCGGGCCCTTAACTATGGCTACACCTTC. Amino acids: CATSPRALNYGYTF.

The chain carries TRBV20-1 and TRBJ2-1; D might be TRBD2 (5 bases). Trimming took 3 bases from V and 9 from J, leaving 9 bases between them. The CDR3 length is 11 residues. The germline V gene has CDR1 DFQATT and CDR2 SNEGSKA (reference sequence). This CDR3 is CSAREVGEQFF. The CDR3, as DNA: TGCAGTGCTAGGGAGGTGGGTGAGCAGTTCTTC.

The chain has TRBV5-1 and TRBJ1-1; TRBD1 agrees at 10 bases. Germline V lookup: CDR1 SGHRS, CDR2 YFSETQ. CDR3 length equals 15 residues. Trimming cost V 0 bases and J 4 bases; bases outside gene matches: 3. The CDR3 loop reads CASSLAGQGLTEAFF. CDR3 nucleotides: TGCGCCAGCAGCTTGGCGGGACAGGGGCTCACTGAAGCTTTCTTT.

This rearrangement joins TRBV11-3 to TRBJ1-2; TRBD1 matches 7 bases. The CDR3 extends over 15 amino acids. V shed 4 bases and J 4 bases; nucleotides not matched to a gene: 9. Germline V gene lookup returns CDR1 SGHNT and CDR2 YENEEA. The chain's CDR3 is CASSSEGARSYGYTF. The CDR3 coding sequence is TGTGCCAGCAGCTCCGAGGGGGCGCGGAGCTATGGCTACACCTTC.

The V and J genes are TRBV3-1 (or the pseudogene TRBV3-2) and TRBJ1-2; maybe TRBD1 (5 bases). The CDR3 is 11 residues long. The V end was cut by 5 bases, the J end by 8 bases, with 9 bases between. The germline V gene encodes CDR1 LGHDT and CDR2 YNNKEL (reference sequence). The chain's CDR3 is CASSERGGYTF. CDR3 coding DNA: TGTGCCAGCAGCGAACGGGGGGGCTACACCTTC.

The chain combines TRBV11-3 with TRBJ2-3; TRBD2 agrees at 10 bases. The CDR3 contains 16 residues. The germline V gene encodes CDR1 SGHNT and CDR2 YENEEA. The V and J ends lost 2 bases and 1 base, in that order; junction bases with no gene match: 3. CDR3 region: CASSLWSGGGTDTQYF. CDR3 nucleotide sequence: TGTGCCAGCAGCTTATGGAGCGGGGGGGGCACAGATACGCAGTATTTT.

As DNA, the CDR3 is TGTGCCATCAGTGGGGGACAAACTAACTATGGCTACACCTTC. Protein: CAISGGQTNYGYTF. The rearrangement uses TRBV10-3 and TRBJ1-2, with a possible D match to TRBD1 (6 bases). V lost 4 bases, J lost 0 bases, and 9 bases lay in between. The germline gives CDR1 ENHRY, CDR2 SYGVKD. CDR3 length equals 14 residues.

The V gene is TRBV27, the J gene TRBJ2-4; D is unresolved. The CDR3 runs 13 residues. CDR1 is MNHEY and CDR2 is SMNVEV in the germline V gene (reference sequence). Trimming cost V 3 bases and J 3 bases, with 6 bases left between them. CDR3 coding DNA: TGTGCCAGCAGTTTGGGCAGCAAAAACATTCAGTACTTC. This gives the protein CASSLGSKNIQYF.

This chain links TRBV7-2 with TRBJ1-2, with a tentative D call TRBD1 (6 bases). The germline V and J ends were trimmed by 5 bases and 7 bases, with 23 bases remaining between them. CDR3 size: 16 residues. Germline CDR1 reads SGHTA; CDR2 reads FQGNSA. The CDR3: CASSPTRGALGGGYTF. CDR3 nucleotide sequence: TGTGCCAGCAGCCCTACCCGGGGGGCCCTGGGGGGTGGCTACACCTTC.

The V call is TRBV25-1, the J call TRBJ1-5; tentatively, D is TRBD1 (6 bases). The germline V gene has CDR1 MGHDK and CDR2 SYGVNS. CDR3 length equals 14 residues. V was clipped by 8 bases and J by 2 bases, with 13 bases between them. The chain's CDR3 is CASQGRGRNQPQHF. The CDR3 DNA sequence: TGTGCCAGCCAGGGGAGGGGCCGCAATCAGCCCCAGCATTTT.

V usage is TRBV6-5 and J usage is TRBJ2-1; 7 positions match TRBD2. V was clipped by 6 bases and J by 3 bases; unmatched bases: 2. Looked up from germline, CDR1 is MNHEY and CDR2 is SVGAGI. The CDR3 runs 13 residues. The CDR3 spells CASSRGVYNEQFF. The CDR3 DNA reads TGTGCCAGCAGCCGGGGGGTCTACAATGAGCAGTTCTTC.

This chain's CDR3 is CASSIGSYNEQFF. For the CDR3, the DNA is TGTGCCAGTAGTATTGGGAGCTACAATGAGCAGTTCTTC. The chain has TRBV19 and TRBJ2-1; TRBD2 is a possible D gene (5 bases). V was shortened by 3 bases and J by 3 bases, with 6 bases between the two germline ends. The CDR3 is 13 residues long. Germline CDR1 is LNHDA and CDR2 is SQIVND (reference sequence).

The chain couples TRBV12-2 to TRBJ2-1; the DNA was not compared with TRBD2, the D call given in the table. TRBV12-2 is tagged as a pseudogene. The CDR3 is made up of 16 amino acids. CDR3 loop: CAHTRAREVGHDEQFF. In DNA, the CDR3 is TGTGCACACACTAGGGCCCGGGAAGTGGGCCACGATGAGCAGTTCTTC.

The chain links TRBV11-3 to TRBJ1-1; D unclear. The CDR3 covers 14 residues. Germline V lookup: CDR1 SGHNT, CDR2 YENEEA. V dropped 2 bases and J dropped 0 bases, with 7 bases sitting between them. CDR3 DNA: TGTGCCAGCAGCTTATCTGGGCTGAACACTGAAGCTTTCTTT. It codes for CASSLSGLNTEAFF.

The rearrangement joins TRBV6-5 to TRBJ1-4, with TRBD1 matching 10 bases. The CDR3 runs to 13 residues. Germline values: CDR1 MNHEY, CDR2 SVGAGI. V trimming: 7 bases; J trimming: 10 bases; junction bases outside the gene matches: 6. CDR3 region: CASMGTGVGKLFF. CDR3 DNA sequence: TGTGCCAGCATGGGGACAGGGGTGGGAAAACTGTTTTTT.